The rows below give T cell receptor beta chains drawn from one sample of a study of blood T cell repertoires in COVID-19. TCRdb keeps only in-frame clones here, not all; method: immunoSEQ multiplex PCR. The data hold more than 45,000 clones, with about 83% observed a single time. Source material: peripheral blood. The receptors stem from a man aged 35-49 years with active COVID-19. Both conserved end residues are part of each CDR3. Each record gives: clone size, V gene, J gene, D gene, CDR3 protein, CDR3 DNA. A D gene is named only where the DNA matches it firmly. Only part of the rows carry a size: once, few, many, or a class if the clone is expanded.

clone size: once
V gene: TRBV18
J gene: TRBJ2-2
D gene: .
CDR3 protein: CASSPRSGANTGELFF
CDR3 DNA: TGTGCCAGCTCACCACGGAGCGGTGCTAACACCGGGGAGCTGTTTTTT

clone size: few
V gene: TRBV18
J gene: TRBJ2-5
D gene: TRBD2
CDR3 protein: CASSPPGREGRETQYF
CDR3 DNA: TGTGCCAGCTCACCACCGGGGCGGGAGGGCCGAGAGACCCAGTACTTC

clone size: few
V gene: TRBV27
J gene: TRBJ2-4
D gene: .
CDR3 protein: CASSPALRIAKNIQYF
CDR3 DNA: TGTGCCAGCAGTCCGGCACTAAGGATAGCCAAAAACATTCAGTACTTC

clone size: .
V gene: TRBV12-3/TRBV12-4
J gene: TRBJ1-1
D gene: .
CDR3 protein: CASSWGSGTEAFF
CDR3 DNA: TGTGCCAGCAGTTGGGGAAGCGGCACTGAAGCTTTCTTT

clone size: .
V gene: TRBV5-5
J gene: TRBJ1-2
D gene: TRBD1
CDR3 protein: CASSSTPGGAGGYTF
CDR3 DNA: TGTGCCAGCAGCTCGACACCAGGGGGCGCTGGGGGCTACACCTTC

clone size: .
V gene: TRBV5-4
J gene: TRBJ1-6
D gene: TRBD1
CDR3 protein: CASSPGQYNSPLHF
CDR3 DNA: TGTGCCAGCAGCCCGGGACAGTATAATTCACCCCTCCACTTT

clone size: .
V gene: TRBV10-3
J gene: TRBJ2-7
D gene: TRBD1
CDR3 protein: CAIAQGASYEQYF
CDR3 DNA: TGTGCCATCGCTCAGGGGGCCTCCTACGAGCAGTACTTC

clone size: .
V gene: TRBV6-5
J gene: TRBJ2-7
D gene: .
CDR3 protein: CASSYNEGPYEQYF
CDR3 DNA: TGTGCCAGCAGTTACAACGAGGGTCCCTACGAGCAGTACTTC

clone size: .
V gene: TRBV28
J gene: TRBJ2-1
D gene: TRBD1
CDR3 protein: CASSLRFWGTGNNEQFF
CDR3 DNA: TGTGCCAGCAGTTTAAGATTTTGGGGGACAGGGAACAATGAGCAGTTCTTC

clone size: .
V gene: TRBV4-1
J gene: TRBJ1-1
D gene: TRBD1
CDR3 protein: CASSHIPGQGARDTEAFF
CDR3 DNA: TGCGCCAGCAGCCATATACCCGGACAGGGGGCACGAGACACTGAAGCTTTCTTT

clone size: once
V gene: TRBV7-3
J gene: TRBJ2-1
D gene: .
CDR3 protein: CASSRRGSNEQFF
CDR3 DNA: TGTGCCAGCAGCCGGCGTGGGAGCAATGAGCAGTTCTTC

clone size: .
V gene: TRBV6-5
J gene: TRBJ2-3
D gene: TRBD1
CDR3 protein: CASTDTGTDTDTQYF
CDR3 DNA: TGTGCCAGCACCGACACCGGGACAGACACAGATACGCAGTATTTT

clone size: .
V gene: TRBV30
J gene: TRBJ2-7
D gene: TRBD2
CDR3 protein: CAWSGEGLAGGYEQYF
CDR3 DNA: TGTGCCTGGAGTGGAGAAGGACTAGCGGGAGGCTACGAGCAGTACTTC

clone size: .
V gene: TRBV19
J gene: TRBJ1-5
D gene: .
CDR3 protein: CASSISDQPQHF
CDR3 DNA: TGTGCCAGTAGTATATCCGATCAGCCCCAGCATTTT

clone size: .
V gene: TRBV5-5
J gene: TRBJ2-7
D gene: .
CDR3 protein: CASSLGHGAYEQYF
CDR3 DNA: TGTGCCAGCAGCTTGGGTCACGGAGCCTACGAGCAGTACTTC

clone size: .
V gene: TRBV7-8
J gene: TRBJ2-3
D gene: .
CDR3 protein: CASSSGGGGYTQYF
CDR3 DNA: TGTGCCAGCAGCTCGGGAGGAGGGGGGTATACGCAGTATTTT

clone size: .
V gene: TRBV5-1
J gene: TRBJ1-1
D gene: .
CDR3 protein: CASSGDSYNTEAFF
CDR3 DNA: TGCGCCAGCAGCGGAGACAGTTACAACACTGAAGCTTTCTTT

clone size: .
V gene: TRBV10-2
J gene: TRBJ1-5
D gene: .
CDR3 protein: CASSEGARQPQHF
CDR3 DNA: TGCGCCAGCAGTGAGGGGGCTCGGCAGCCCCAGCATTTT

clone size: .
V gene: TRBV28
J gene: TRBJ2-7
D gene: .
CDR3 protein: CASRDRYEQYF
CDR3 DNA: TGTGCCAGCAGGGACAGATACGAGCAGTACTTC

clone size: .
V gene: TRBV5-5
J gene: TRBJ2-7
D gene: .
CDR3 protein: CASSPPVRVYEQYF
CDR3 DNA: TGTGCCAGCAGCCCACCAGTGAGGGTCTACGAGCAGTACTTC

clone size: .
V gene: TRBV30
J gene: TRBJ2-7
D gene: .
CDR3 protein: CAWSKGDRRTEQYF
CDR3 DNA: TGTGCCTGGAGTAAGGGGGATAGGCGCACCGAGCAGTACTTC

clone size: .
V gene: TRBV5-4
J gene: TRBJ2-7
D gene: .
CDR3 protein: CASSLSGVGSYEQYF
CDR3 DNA: TGTGCCAGCAGCTTGAGCGGAGTAGGCTCCTACGAGCAGTACTTC

clone size: .
V gene: TRBV15
J gene: TRBJ2-7
D gene: TRBD1
CDR3 protein: CATSRAETGLDEQYF
CDR3 DNA: TGTGCCACCAGCAGAGCCGAGACAGGGTTGGACGAGCAGTACTTC

clone size: .
V gene: TRBV5-5
J gene: TRBJ2-5
D gene: TRBD2
CDR3 protein: CASRTSGSPVETQYF
CDR3 DNA: TGTGCCAGCAGAACTAGCGGGAGTCCGGTGGAGACCCAGTACTTC

clone size: .
V gene: TRBV27
J gene: TRBJ1-3
D gene: TRBD1
CDR3 protein: CASRRTGNSGNTIYF
CDR3 DNA: TGTGCCAGCAGGAGGACAGGGAACTCTGGAAACACCATATATTTT

clone size: .
V gene: TRBV7-9
J gene: TRBJ1-1
D gene: TRBD1
CDR3 protein: CASSPGTATEAFF
CDR3 DNA: TGTGCCAGCAGCCCGGGGACAGCCACTGAAGCTTTCTTT

clone size: few
V gene: TRBV27
J gene: TRBJ1-6
D gene: .
CDR3 protein: CASSLSPRGNSPLHF
CDR3 DNA: TGTGCCAGCAGTTTATCACCCCGGGGAAATTCACCCCTCCACTTT

clone size: .
V gene: TRBV5-6
J gene: TRBJ2-3
D gene: TRBD1
CDR3 protein: CASSLVTGSITDTQYF
CDR3 DNA: TGTGCCAGCAGCTTGGTGACAGGGAGTATCACAGATACGCAGTATTTT

clone size: .
V gene: TRBV10-3
J gene: TRBJ2-3
D gene: .
CDR3 protein: CATSISSTDTQYF
CDR3 DNA: TGTGCCACCAGTATATCTAGCACAGATACGCAGTATTTT